This T cell receptor beta chain emerged from a study of T cell changes during pregnancy in multiple sclerosis. Sequencing was performed with immunoSEQ multiplex PCR; in TCRdb, only in-frame clones are kept and a portion is missing. The repertoire holds approximately 61,000 clones, with around 90% as singletons. The sample was peripheral blood, taken in the first trimester of pregnancy. The TCR sequence derives from a female donor with multiple sclerosis, enrolled in a pregnancy study.

CDR3 protein: CASSHSGSTDTQYF. In DNA form, the CDR3 reads TGTGCCAGCAGCCATAGCGGGAGCACAGATACGCAGTATTTT. The J gene is TRBJ2-3, the V gene TRBV7-2; 7 bases match TRBD2. There are 14 residues in the CDR3. Germline lookup yields CDR1 SGHTA and CDR2 FQGNSA. Trimming cost V 5 bases and J 0 bases; bases outside gene matches: 2.